This TCR beta chain was found in a study of T cells in Graves' hyperthyroidism and ophthalmopathy. There are many counts of this clonotype. TCR beta CDR3 regions were amplified from RNA. Researchers ran a first-round RT-PCR on the TCR CDR3 using the HTBI primer set. MiXCR was run by TCRdb on the multiplex PCR reads, yielding one entry per CDR3 protein. The data contain around 520,000 distinct CDR3 sequences, roughly an eighth of them seen just once; the ten biggest clones take up under 20%. Germline assignment: CDR1 SNHLY and CDR2 FYNNEI. This CDR3 region has 12 residues. The V segment lost 10 bases and the J segment 4 bases; nucleotides outside the gene matches: 6.

The specimen sequenced was blood. This TCR was recovered from a woman aged 18-29 years with Graves' hyperthyroidism. V gene TRBV2 combines with J gene TRBJ2-7, with TRBD2 matching 8 bases. CDR3 DNA: TGTGCCACAGCGGGAGAGGGGTACGAGCAGTACTTC. Encoded protein: CATAGEGYEQYF.